The 27 T cell receptor beta chains presented below share a single source sample, sequenced in a study of blood T cell repertoires in COVID-19 (dated by TCRdb to the early 2020s). The protocol used for the library was the immunoSEQ multiplex PCR assay. The clones in this table, taken by TCRdb from immuneACCESS, are in-frame only. Not every clone is retained; where verified, under half of the shortfall comes from an unresolved V gene, and the cause of the rest is unknown. The table for this sample lists about 200,000 clones; just under 90% of them were counted only once. The ten most abundant clones make up 4% of the sample. The sequencing sample was made of PBMCs or T cells enriched from blood (not recorded which). The origin of the receptors is a woman aged 25 to 39 with acute COVID-19.

The CDR3 spells CASSRHKLNTEAFF. CDR3 DNA sequence: TGTGCCAGCAGCCGACACAAGCTGAACACTGAAGCTTTCTTT. The gene calls are TRBV6-2 or TRBV6-3 and TRBJ1-1; D unresolved. This CDR3 region has 14 residues. Germline V gene lookup returns CDR1 MNHEY and CDR2 SVGEGT. With 6 bases removed from V and 0 bases from J, the gap between germline ends came to 11 bases.

The rearrangement joins TRBV7-2 to TRBJ1-4; no clear D gene. V lost 5 bases to trimming and J lost 5 bases, with 15 bases between them. The CDR3 is 15 residues long. Germline values: CDR1 SGHTA, CDR2 FQGNSA. The CDR3 DNA reads TGTGCCAGCAGCCGCGGCCCTAACGGGAATGAAAAACTGTTTTTT. Protein sequence: CASSRGPNGNEKLFF.

The V and J genes are TRBV25-1 and TRBJ1-1; 7 bases fit TRBD1. Per the germline V gene, CDR1 is MGHDK and CDR2 is SYGVNS. This CDR3 spans 15 amino acids. The V gene end was trimmed by 1 base and the J gene end by 6 bases; junction bases not matched to a gene: 8. CDR3 protein: CASSEWGRDSPEAFF. As DNA, the CDR3 is TGTGCCAGCAGTGAATGGGGCCGGGACAGCCCTGAAGCTTTCTTT. Filled out from reference TRBV25-1 and TRBJ1-1, the complete variable domain reads EADIYQTPRYLVIGTGKKITLECSQTMGHDKMYWYQQDPGMELHLIHYSYGVNSTEKGDLSSESTVSRIRTEHFPLTLESARPSHTSQYLCASSEWGRDSPEAFFGQGTRLTVV.

This chain joins TRBV2 and TRBJ1-1, with 8 bases that match TRBD1. Trimming removed 5 bases from V and 2 bases from J; junction bases left unmatched: 4. Germline CDR1 and CDR2: SNHLY and FYNNEI. This CDR3 is 14 amino acids long. The CDR3 region has the DNA TGTGCCAGCAGTCGGACAGGGCCAAACACTGAAGCTTTCTTT. Translating gives CASSRTGPNTEAFF.

The chain has TRBV7-8 and TRBJ1-5, with 11 positions matching TRBD1. The V gene end was trimmed by 5 bases and the J gene end by 5 bases; junction bases not matched to a gene: 5. Per the germline V gene, CDR1 is SGHVS and CDR2 is FQNEAQ. The CDR3 extends over 15 amino acids. This CDR3 reads CASSLRDRGYQPQHF. The DNA for the CDR3 is TGTGCCAGCAGCCTCCGGGACAGGGGGTATCAGCCCCAGCATTTT. Looking up the rest from reference TRBV7-8 and TRBJ1-5 gives the full variable domain: GAGVSQSPRYKVAKRGQDVALRCDPISGHVSLFWYQQALGQGPEFLTYFQNEAQLDKSGLPSDRFFAERPEGSVSTLKIQRTQQEDSAVYLCASSLRDRGYQPQHFGDGTRLSIL.

This clone was detected only once. The chain has TRBV4-3 and TRBJ2-7; TRBD2 is a possible D gene (6 bases). The CDR3 has 16 amino acids. CDR1 and CDR2 (germline): LGHNA, YSLEER. The germline V and J ends were trimmed by 0 bases and 0 bases, with 12 bases remaining between them. The CDR3 bases are TGCGCCAGCAGCCAAGATAGTGGGGGGACCTCCTACGAGCAGTACTTC. Translating gives CASSQDSGGTSYEQYF.

The rearrangement uses TRBV2 and TRBJ1-2; D ambiguous. The V gene's germline CDR1 is SNHLY and CDR2 FYNNEI. V was cut by 8 bases and J by 5 bases, with 9 bases left in between. The CDR3 runs 11 residues. CDR3 sequence: CASGNLYGYTF. The CDR3 nucleotides are TGTGCCAGCGGCAACCTTTATGGCTACACCTTC.

J is TRBJ2-1 and V is TRBV24-1, with 9 bases that match TRBD1. The J segment lost 6 bases and the V segment lost 9 bases, leaving 2 bases of the junction unmatched. Germline assignment: CDR1 KGHDR and CDR2 SFDVKD. The length of the CDR3 is 12 residues. Here the CDR3 reads CATAGQGNEQFF. In DNA, the CDR3 is TGTGCCACCGCGGGACAGGGCAATGAGCAGTTCTTC.

The rearrangement joins TRBV9 to TRBJ1-6, with TRBD1 matching over 9 bases. V shed 4 bases and J 3 bases; nucleotides not matched to a gene: 14. Germline V gene lookup returns CDR1 SGDLS and CDR2 YYNGEE. This CDR3 region has 19 residues. The CDR3 reads CASSIRRDRVESYNSPLHF. CDR3 DNA: TGTGCCAGCAGCATTCGAAGGGACAGGGTTGAGAGCTATAATTCACCCCTCCACTTT.

This rearrangement joins TRBV7-9 to TRBJ2-7; a weak D match, TRBD1 (6 bases). Per germline, CDR1 SEHNR and CDR2 FQNEAQ (reference sequence). Trimming removed 3 bases at V and 3 bases at J, with 18 bases between. The CDR3 is made up of 16 amino acids. CDR3 residues: CASSFLLTGTLYEQYF. In DNA, the CDR3 is TGTGCCAGCAGCTTTCTTCTCACCGGGACACTCTACGAGCAGTACTTC. The full variable domain, with the rest looked up from reference TRBV7-9 and TRBJ2-7, is DTGVSQNPRHKITKRGQNVTFRCDPISEHNRLYWYRQTLGQGPEFLTYFQNEAQLEKSRLLSDRFSAERPKGSFSTLEIQRTEQGDSAMYLCASSFLLTGTLYEQYFGPGTRLTVT.

V and J are TRBV2 and TRBJ1-6, with TRBD1 identical over 9 bases. CDR1 is SNHLY, CDR2 FYNNEI, per germline. The CDR3 contains 15 residues. After removal of 5 bases from V and 7 bases from J, the junction contained 6 bases not matched to a gene. The CDR3 reads CASSSQGALNSPLHF. The CDR3 DNA is TGTGCCAGCAGTTCACAGGGGGCCCTGAATTCACCCCTCCACTTT.

The gene calls are TRBV2 and TRBJ1-1, with 12 bases aligning to TRBD1. V lost 7 bases to trimming and J lost 6 bases; unmatched junction nucleotides: 3. CDR1 SNHLY and CDR2 FYNNEI come from the germline V gene. This CDR3 contains 13 residues. This CDR3 reads CASMGQGAAEAFF. The DNA for the CDR3 is TGTGCCAGCATGGGACAGGGGGCTGCTGAAGCTTTCTTT.

CDR3 loop: CASSPPKEVLTDTQYF. CDR3 bases: TGTGCCAGCTCACCACCGAAAGAGGTCCTAACAGATACGCAGTATTTT. This chain links TRBV18 with TRBJ2-3; D not certain. Trimming took off 0 bases at V and 3 bases at J, with 13 bases between the two ends. Germline CDR1 KGHSH, CDR2 LQKENI. The CDR3 contains 16 residues.

The rearrangement links TRBV5-6 to TRBJ2-1; 10 nucleotides agree with TRBD1. There are 18 residues in the CDR3. V lost 3 bases, J lost 9 bases, and 18 bases stayed unmatched. Per the germline V gene, CDR1 is SGHDT and CDR2 is YYEEEE. CDR3 region: CASSSLGGGDRGIREQFF. Here the CDR3 DNA reads TGTGCCAGCAGCTCTCTTGGAGGTGGGGACAGGGGTATACGTGAGCAGTTCTTC.

This chain joins TRBV27 and TRBJ1-3, with a weak D call TRBD1 (6 bases). CDR1 and CDR2 from the germline V gene are MNHEY and SMNVEV (reference sequence). The CDR3 is 16 amino acids. Trimming pared 4 bases from V and 0 bases from J, leaving 13 bases between. CDR3 sequence: CASSSYQGLSGNTIYF. As DNA, the CDR3 is TGTGCCAGCAGTTCTTATCAGGGGCTCTCTGGAAACACCATATATTTT.

This clone is a singleton in its sample. CDR3 sequence reads: CASSPARVSYNEQFF. The CDR3 nucleotides read TGTGCCAGCAGCCCCGCCAGGGTCTCCTACAATGAGCAGTTCTTC. The chain couples TRBV7-3 to TRBJ2-1; D might be TRBD1 (5 bases). CDR1 SGHTA and CDR2 FQGTGA come from the germline V gene. This CDR3 is 15 amino acids long. The V and J ends lost 5 bases and 0 bases respectively, with 11 bases between them.

The genes are TRBV11-2 and TRBJ1-2; D is uncertain. V lost 2 bases, J lost 3 bases, and 13 bases lay in between. This CDR3 comprises 15 residues. Germline assignment: CDR1 SGHAT and CDR2 FQNNGV. CDR3 coding DNA: TGTGCCAGCAGCTTAAGTCGGGGTAGGGACTATGGCTACACCTTC. Its protein is CASSLSRGRDYGYTF.

The chain is built from TRBV28 and TRBJ1-4; 9 nucleotides align to TRBD1. CDR1 and CDR2 (germline): MDHEN, SYDVKM. The CDR3 spans 15 residues. The V and J ends lost 6 bases and 4 bases, in that order; junction bases with no gene match: 6. This CDR3 is CASRNRGQSNEKLFF. CDR3 coding DNA: TGTGCCAGCAGGAACAGGGGGCAGAGTAATGAAAAACTGTTTTTT.

V is TRBV18 and J is TRBJ2-1, with 8 bases lining up with TRBD2. The CDR3 covers 15 residues. Germline V gene data show CDR1 as KGHSH and CDR2 as LQKENI. The V segment lost 0 bases and the J segment 8 bases; nucleotides outside the gene matches: 6. The CDR3 sequence: CASSPPGTSYYEQFF. CDR3 DNA sequence: TGTGCCAGCTCACCACCGGGGACTAGTTACTATGAGCAGTTCTTC.

The rearrangement uses TRBV18 and TRBJ1-2, with 9 bases matching TRBD1. This CDR3 is built from 15 residues. V was clipped by 5 bases and J by 4 bases; unmatched bases: 8. The V gene's germline CDR1 is KGHSH and CDR2 LQKENI. CDR3: CASSTRDREGYGYTF. Here the CDR3 DNA reads TGTGCCAGCTCAACCCGGGACAGGGAAGGCTATGGCTACACCTTC. Combining the CDR3 with reference TRBV18 and TRBJ1-2 gives the whole variable domain NAGVMQNPRHLVRRRGQEARLRCSPMKGHSHVYWYRQLPEEGLKFMVYLQKENIIDESGMPKERFSAEFPKEGPSILRIQQVVRGDSAAYFCASSTRDREGYGYTFGSGTRLTVV.

The genes are TRBV5-1 and TRBJ2-5, with 8 bases aligning to TRBD1. This CDR3 has 16 residues. Germline CDR1 SGHRS, CDR2 YFSETQ. J lost 5 bases, V lost 0 bases, and 9 bases had no gene match. The chain's CDR3 is CASSLETDRARETQYF. In DNA, the CDR3 is TGCGCCAGCAGCTTGGAAACGGACAGGGCTCGGGAGACCCAGTACTTC.

The CDR3 DNA is TGTGCCAGCAGTTTTTTGGACTTAAACTCTGGAAACACCATATATTTT. Translation: CASSFLDLNSGNTIYF. J is TRBJ1-3 and V is TRBV28; no firm D call. Germline CDR1 MDHEN, CDR2 SYDVKM. Trimming took 3 bases from V and 0 from J, leaving 12 bases between them. The CDR3 spans 16 residues.

The V gene is TRBV19, the J gene TRBJ1-1; 7 nucleotides agree with TRBD1. J gave up 3 bases and V 5 bases, and 9 bases lay outside the gene matches. CDR1 is LNHDA, CDR2 SQIVND, per germline (reference sequence). This CDR3 region has 15 residues. The CDR3 coding sequence is TGTGCCAGTAGTCCTCAGACAGGGTTTGACACTGAAGCTTTCTTT. It translates to CASSPQTGFDTEAFF.

The chain uses TRBV12-3 or TRBV12-4 and TRBJ2-1; the D is unclear. V lost 4 bases and J lost 14, with 18 bases in between. The CDR3 length is 13 residues. DNA of the CDR3: TGTGCCAGCAGTTCCCGAGGTTCGAGGAAAGAGTTCTTC. It codes for CASSSRGSRKEFF.

The chain carries TRBV19 and TRBJ2-7, with D possibly being TRBD1 (6 bases). CDR3 size: 14 residues. Germline lookup yields CDR1 LNHDA and CDR2 SQIVND (reference sequence). V was pared by 6 bases and J by 4 bases, with 16 bases between. The DNA for the CDR3 is TGTGCCAGTAGCCCCGGACAGTTCCCTTACGAGCAGTACTTC. Amino acids: CASSPGQFPYEQYF.

The gene calls are TRBV7-8 and TRBJ2-1; D uncertain. Germline CDR1 and CDR2: SGHVS and FQNEAQ. The ends were cut back, 7 bases at V and 1 base at J, with 17 bases in the middle. The CDR3 runs to 16 residues. The CDR3 here is CASILRRLVSYNEQFF. CDR3 coding DNA: TGTGCCAGCATCCTGAGGCGGCTGGTATCCTACAATGAGCAGTTCTTC.

The chain uses TRBV10-1 and TRBJ1-2; 10 bases match TRBD1. Unmatched junction bases numbered 7, after V lost 6 bases and J lost 3 bases. The CDR3 contains 15 residues. Per the germline V gene, CDR1 is WNHNN and CDR2 is SYGVQD (reference sequence). The CDR3 nucleotides are TGCGCCAGCAGCAGGGGGACAGGGGCGGACTATGGCTACACCTTC. Amino acids: CASSRGTGADYGYTF.